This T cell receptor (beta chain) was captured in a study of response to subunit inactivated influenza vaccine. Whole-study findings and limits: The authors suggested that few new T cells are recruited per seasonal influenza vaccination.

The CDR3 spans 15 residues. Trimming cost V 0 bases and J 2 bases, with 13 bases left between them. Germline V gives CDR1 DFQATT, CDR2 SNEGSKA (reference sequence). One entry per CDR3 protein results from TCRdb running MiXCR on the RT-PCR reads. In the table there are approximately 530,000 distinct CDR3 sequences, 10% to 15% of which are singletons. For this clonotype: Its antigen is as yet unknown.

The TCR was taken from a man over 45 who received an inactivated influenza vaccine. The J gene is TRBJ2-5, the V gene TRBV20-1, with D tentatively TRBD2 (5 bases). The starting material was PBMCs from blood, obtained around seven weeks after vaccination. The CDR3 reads CSARDQRYSQETQYF. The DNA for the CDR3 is TGCAGTGCTAGAGATCAGCGGTACAGTCAAGAGACCCAGTACTTC.